This TCR beta chain emerged from a study of T cells in Graves' hyperthyroidism and ophthalmopathy. V lost 7 bases to trimming and J lost 4 bases; unmatched junction nucleotides: 12. There are 15 residues in the CDR3. Germline-derived CDR1 and CDR2 are SGHDT and YYEEEE. This clonotype was seen repeatedly, ten times or more. Using RNA transcripts as the source, TCR beta CDR3 regions were amplified. HTBI primers were the set used in a first-round RT-PCR of the TCR CDR3. TCRdb reprocessed the multiplex PCR reads via MiXCR and lists one record per CDR3 protein. The data hold about 290,000 distinct CDR3 sequences, with roughly 15% observed a single time. The diagnoses drew upon clinical symptoms, serum thyroxine and TRAb, thyroid ultrasound and orbital computed tomography.

The chain employs TRBV5-6 and TRBJ2-3; 7 nucleotides match TRBD1. Sequenced input: blood. The TCR comes from a woman aged 30 to 39 with Graves' hyperthyroidism that later progressed to Graves' ophthalmopathy. The CDR3 reads CASSRQGGKADTQYF. The CDR3 DNA follows: TGTGCCAGCTCCCGCCAAGGGGGCAAGGCAGATACGCAGTATTTT.